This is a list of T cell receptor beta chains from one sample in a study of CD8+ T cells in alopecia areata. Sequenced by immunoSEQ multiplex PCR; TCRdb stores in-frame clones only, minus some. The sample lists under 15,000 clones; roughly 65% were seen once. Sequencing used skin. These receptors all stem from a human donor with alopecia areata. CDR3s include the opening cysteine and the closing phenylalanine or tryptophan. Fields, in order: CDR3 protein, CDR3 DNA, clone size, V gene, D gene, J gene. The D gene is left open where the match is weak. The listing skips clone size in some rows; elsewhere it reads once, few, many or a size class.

CASSIRPSPPDTQYF | TGTGCCAGTAGTATTAGGCCGTCTCCTCCAGATACGCAGTATTTT | - | TRBV19 | - | TRBJ2-3
CAPSADDSGRFGDEQFF | TGTGCTCCCAGCGCTGACGATAGCGGGAGATTTGGAGATGAGCAGTTCTTC | once | TRBV7-7 | TRBD2 | TRBJ2-1
CASSLKEDKMYGELFF | TGCGCCAGCAGCTTGAAGGAGGACAAGATGTACGGGGAGCTGTTTTTT | - | TRBV5-1 | - | TRBJ2-2
CASSPRGLAGGTTGELFF | TGTGCCAGCTCACCACGGGGACTAGCGGGAGGAACCACCGGGGAGCTGTTTTTT | - | TRBV18 | TRBD2 | TRBJ2-2
CASSRLAGAVEQFF | TGTGCCAGCAGCCGACTAGCGGGAGCAGTTGAGCAGTTCTTC | few | TRBV7-3 | TRBD2 | TRBJ2-1
CASTDRADQPQHF | TGTGCCAGCACTGACAGGGCAGATCAGCCCCAGCATTTT | few | TRBV7-8 | TRBD1 | TRBJ1-5
CASSSVGTQGTEAFF | TGCGCCAGCAGCTCTGTGGGGACCCAGGGCACTGAAGCTTTCTTT | once | TRBV5-1 | - | TRBJ1-1
CASRAWTGIKSLHF | TGTGCCAGCAGGGCCTGGACAGGGATTAAATCCCTCCACTTT | - | TRBV6-5 | TRBD1 | TRBJ1-6
CAWSAVAENQPQHF | TGTGCCTGGAGTGCCGTAGCGGAGAATCAGCCCCAGCATTTT | few | TRBV30 | - | TRBJ1-5
CASRDSSSYEQYF | TGTGCCAGTAGGGACAGCAGCTCCTACGAGCAGTACTTC | - | TRBV19 | - | TRBJ2-7
CASSVEQGGGTQYF | TGTGCCAGCAGCGTAGAACAGGGAGGTGGTACGCAGTATTTT | - | TRBV9 | - | TRBJ2-3
CASSYSNRRAELFF | TGTGCCAGCAGTTACTCGAATCGCCGCGCGGAACTGTTTTTT | - | TRBV6-5 | - | TRBJ1-4
CAWSAGLINYGYTF | TGTGCCTGGAGTGCCGGGTTAATCAACTATGGCTACACCTTC | - | TRBV30 | - | TRBJ1-2
CAFLGGRSTDTQYF | TGTGCCTTCCTGGGGGGACGAAGCACAGATACGCAGTATTTT | - | TRBV30 | - | TRBJ2-3
CASSPTRTSVRYEQYF | TGTGCCAGCAGTCCCACTCGGACGTCTGTTCGGTACGAGCAGTACTTC | few | TRBV27 | - | TRBJ2-7
CASGTAISGRGEQYF | TGTGCTAGTGGTACCGCAATATCGGGCAGGGGCGAGCAGTACTTC | - | TRBV12-5 | - | TRBJ2-7
CASSYSSPRGQETQYF | TGTGCCAGCAGTTACTCTAGCCCGAGGGGACAAGAGACCCAGTACTTC | - | TRBV6-5 | - | TRBJ2-5
CASSRQGLYGYTF | TGTGCCAGTAGTCGACAGGGCCTATATGGCTACACCTTC | - | TRBV19 | TRBD1 | TRBJ1-2
CASSLAILGAKNIQYF | TGTGCCAGCAGCTTGGCCATACTTGGAGCCAAAAACATTCAGTACTTC | once | TRBV5-8 | - | TRBJ2-4
CASNQGISNQPQHF | TGTGCCAGCAACCAAGGAATTAGCAATCAGCCCCAGCATTTT | - | TRBV6-1 | - | TRBJ1-5
CASSSPAGTSYEQYF | TGTGCCAGCAGTTCCCCAGCGGGGACGTCCTACGAGCAGTACTTC | few | TRBV28 | TRBD2 | TRBJ2-7
CASSPLAGGDSSYEQYF | TGTGCCAGCAGCCCACTCGCGGGAGGTGACAGCTCCTACGAGCAGTACTTC | - | TRBV27 | TRBD2 | TRBJ2-7
CATSRGQGAIWGQPQHF | TGTGCCACCAGCAGAGGTCAGGGGGCGATTTGGGGTCAGCCCCAGCATTTT | few | TRBV15 | TRBD1 | TRBJ1-5
CASDKRVEARDRGYTF | TGCGCCAGCGACAAAAGGGTGGAGGCAAGGGATCGAGGCTACACCTTC | few | TRBV23-1 | - | TRBJ1-2
CASSTPWTSGTSTDTQYF | TGTGCCAGCAGTACCCCTTGGACTAGCGGAACTAGCACAGATACGCAGTATTTT | - | TRBV28 | TRBD2 | TRBJ2-3
CASSLGEVLRGYGYTF | TGTGCCAGCAGCTTAGGCGAGGTCCTAAGGGGATATGGCTACACCTTC | - | TRBV7-2 | - | TRBJ1-2
CASSKRGDYGYTF | TGTGCCAGCAGCAAAAGGGGGGACTATGGCTACACCTTC | - | TRBV6-5 | - | TRBJ1-2
CASSGSPGGNGYTF | TGTGCCAGCAGTGGGTCTCCAGGGGGGAATGGCTACACCTTC | once | TRBV2 | TRBD1 | TRBJ1-2
CASSGQTSGSDEQFF | TGTGCCAGCAGTGGCCAGACTAGCGGGAGTGATGAGCAGTTCTTC | - | TRBV6-4 | TRBD2 | TRBJ2-1
CASRGLAGETQYF | TGTGCCAGCAGGGGACTAGCGGGAGAGACCCAGTACTTC | once | TRBV6-6 | TRBD2 | TRBJ2-5
CASSKKWGLALYEQYF | TGTGCCAGTAGCAAGAAATGGGGACTAGCGCTCTACGAGCAGTACTTC | - | TRBV19 | TRBD2 | TRBJ2-7
CASRRYGSGVPGELFF | TGTGCCAGCAGGCGGTACGGTTCAGGGGTGCCCGGGGAGCTGTTTTTT | medium-sized | TRBV28 | - | TRBJ2-2
CANGQGYEQYF | TGTGCCAATGGACAGGGGTACGAGCAGTACTTC | few | TRBV10-3 | TRBD1 | TRBJ2-7
CASSQERLAGVRSYEQYF | TGCGCCAGCAGCCAAGAAAGGCTAGCGGGAGTCCGCTCCTACGAGCAGTACTTC | once | TRBV4-1 | TRBD2 | TRBJ2-7
CASTDRGLRRSTGELFF | TGTGCCAGCACTGACAGGGGGCTCCGTAGGTCCACCGGGGAGCTGTTTTTT | once | TRBV28 | TRBD1 | TRBJ2-2
CASSESWVGQPQHF | TGTGCCAGCAGTGAATCTTGGGTTGGCCAGCCCCAGCATTTT | - | TRBV6-5 | - | TRBJ1-5
CASSFRQGGSAEAFF | TGTGCCAGCAGCTTCCGGCAGGGTGGATCGGCTGAAGCTTTCTTT | - | TRBV7-9 | - | TRBJ1-1
CASSLALATDTQYF | TGTGCCAGCAGCTTGGCACTAGCTACAGATACGCAGTATTTT | - | TRBV7-2 | - | TRBJ2-3
CATTNGVTETQYF | TGCGCCACCACGAACGGGGTAACAGAGACCCAGTACTTC | - | TRBV5-1 | - | TRBJ2-5
CASSLFSQPSYNEQFF | TGTGCCAGCTCACTATTCTCACAACCTTCCTACAATGAGCAGTTCTTC | few | TRBV18 | - | TRBJ2-1
CASSQLGTVHEQYF | TGTGCCAGCAGCCAATTAGGGACGGTCCACGAGCAGTACTTC | - | TRBV14 | - | TRBJ2-7
CASSSGLAGALYEQFF | TGCGCCAGCAGCTCTGGACTAGCGGGAGCCCTTTATGAGCAGTTCTTC | - | TRBV5-1 | TRBD2 | TRBJ2-1
CASSPTGDSYEQYF | TGTGCCAGCTCTCCGACAGGGGACTCCTACGAGCAGTACTTC | medium-sized | TRBV18 | TRBD1 | TRBJ2-7
CASRTGGSPGDSPLHF | TGTGCCAGCAGGACAGGGGGCAGTCCGGGCGATTCACCCCTCCACTTT | - | TRBV27 | TRBD1 | TRBJ1-6
CSGCRSQRAMNTEAFF | TGCAGCGGGTGCCGGAGTCAGAGGGCTATGAACACTGAAGCTTTCTTT | - | TRBV29-1 | - | TRBJ1-1
CSVEDGTAYEQYF | TGCAGCGTTGAAGATGGGACAGCCTACGAGCAGTACTTC | few | TRBV29-1 | TRBD1 | TRBJ2-7
CASSPRLAITQYF | TGTGCCAGCAGTCCTCGTCTAGCAATTACGCAGTATTTT | - | TRBV27 | - | TRBJ2-3
CASSGTGLGEQYF | TGTGCCAGCAGCGGAACAGGGTTGGGGGAGCAGTACTTC | once | TRBV7-3 | - | TRBJ2-7
CASSKLQSTDTQYF | TGTGCCAGCAGTAAGCTACAGAGCACAGATACGCAGTATTTT | few | TRBV27 | - | TRBJ2-3